The 29 T cell receptor beta chains below come from one sample, sequenced in a study of T cell repertoires in cytomegalovirus infection. These TCRs are of unknown antigen specificity. TCRdb re-called the reads through MiXCR, storing one row per CDR3 protein. In the table there are about 570,000 distinct CDR3 sequences, approximately 40% of which are singletons. The source material was cultured PBMCs, sampled from culture after CMV antigen stimulation. These receptors originate from a human donor in good health (CMV status not recorded). Some clones in this sample may be carry-over from other donors' samples.

The chain uses TRBV5-1 and TRBJ2-7; D remains ambiguous. CDR3 length: 15 residues. V gave up 4 bases and J gave up 1 base, with 15 bases separating them. Germline lookup yields CDR1 SGHRS and CDR2 YFSETQ. The CDR3 DNA reads TGCGCCAGCAGCACCATTTGGGGTTCTTCCTACGAGCAGTACTTC. Translated, it gives CASSTIWGSSYEQYF.

CDR3 loop: CASSPSGQGHYEQYF. In DNA, the CDR3 is TGTGCCAGCAGCCCGAGCGGACAGGGTCACTACGAGCAGTACTTC. The gene calls are TRBV7-9 and TRBJ2-7; 8 nucleotides line up with TRBD1. The V gene's germline CDR1 is SEHNR and CDR2 FQNEAQ (reference sequence). The CDR3 is 15 residues long. Trimming at V came to 5 bases and at J to 3 bases, leaving 9 bases not matched to a gene.

This chain joins TRBV7-9 and TRBJ2-6; D is tentatively TRBD1 or TRBD2 (7 bases each). The CDR3 spans 19 residues. Trimming left V 5 bases short and J 0 bases short, with 20 bases between. The germline CDR1 and CDR2 sequences are SEHNR and FQNEAQ (reference sequence). In DNA form, the CDR3 reads TGTGCCAGCAGCGCTACCAGGGGGGGAACTCTCTCTGGGGCCAACGTCCTGACTTTC. This gives the protein CASSATRGGTLSGANVLTF.

This clonotype occurred a few times. The V call is TRBV6-2 or TRBV6-3, the J call TRBJ2-3; D is uncertain. The CDR3 runs 18 residues. From germline, CDR1 is MNHEY and CDR2 SVGEGT. The V and J ends lost 6 bases and 2 bases respectively, with 24 bases between them. CDR3 sequence (DNA): TGTGCCAGCAGCACAGCCCGCCCGACCTCCCAGCCCACAGATACGCAGTATTTT. This sequence encodes CASSTARPTSQPTDTQYF.

CDR3 sequence: CASSYQGTYVFF. CDR3 in DNA: TGTGCCAGCAGTTACCAGGGGACCTATGTGTTCTTC. The chain links TRBV6-2 or TRBV6-3 to TRBJ2-1; the D gene is possibly TRBD1 (6 bases). The CDR3 sequence is 12 residues long. CDR1 MNHEY and CDR2 SVGEGT come from the germline V gene. The V end lost 2 bases, the J end lost 15 bases, and 14 bases lay between the germline ends.

The chain has TRBV6-2 or TRBV6-3 and TRBJ2-1; 13 bases fit TRBD2. There are 17 residues in the CDR3. V shed 6 bases, J shed 0 bases, and the junction held 5 bases outside the gene matches. Germline assignment: CDR1 MNHEY and CDR2 SVGEGT. CDR3 in DNA: TGTGCCAGCAGAACTAGACTAGCGGGAGGCTCCTACAATGAGCAGTTCTTC. Its translation: CASRTRLAGGSYNEQFF.

This clonotype was seen only a few times. V gene TRBV28 combines with J gene TRBJ1-6; 8 bases are a match to TRBD1. CDR3 length equals 20 residues. Germline V gene sequence: CDR1 MDHEN, CDR2 SYDVKM. The ends lost 2 bases at V and 7 bases at J; junction bases unmatched: 19. The DNA of the CDR3 is TGTGCCAGCAGTTTACTTGGACAGGGCGGACCTGCGACGGGGAATTCACCCCTCCACTTT. Its protein product is CASSLLGQGGPATGNSPLHF.

This clonotype was seen more than once but under ten times. The CDR3 nucleotides are TGCAGTTTCGTGGCGGCGGGTGTACAAGAGACCCAGTACTTC. This encodes CSFVAAGVQETQYF. The V call is TRBV20-1, the J call TRBJ2-5, with a possible D match to TRBD2 (5 bases). CDR1 is DFQATT, CDR2 SNEGSKA, per germline (reference sequence). This CDR3 contains 14 residues. Trimming took off 8 bases at V and 2 bases at J, with 18 bases between the two ends.

V and J are TRBV18 and TRBJ2-3; 10 nucleotides match TRBD1. Germline lookup yields CDR1 KGHSH and CDR2 LQKENI. The CDR3 runs 16 residues. Losses at the gene ends were 1 base for V and 1 base for J; bases not matched to a gene: 2. The CDR3 bases are TGTGCCAGCTCACCACGAGGGACAGGGGGCACAGATACGCAGTATTTT. Protein: CASSPRGTGGTDTQYF.

This clonotype was counted only a few times. The rearrangement links TRBV12-3 or TRBV12-4 to TRBJ2-1; TRBD2 matches at 11 bases. The CDR3 is made up of 15 amino acids. Trimming at V came to 2 bases and at J to 9 bases, leaving 6 bases not matched to a gene. The CDR3 DNA is TGTGCCAGCAGTTTATTTAGCGGGGGGGAAGGTGAGCAGTTCTTC. Its protein product is CASSLFSGGEGEQFF.

This rearrangement joins TRBV4-1 to TRBJ1-1, with 7 bases matching TRBD1. The CDR3 has 17 residues. Germline trimming cut 1 base from V and 8 bases from J; bases unmatched to any gene: 16. CDR1 and CDR2 (germline): MGHRA, YSYEKL. The CDR3 is CASSQGRSQGGSSEAFF. DNA of the CDR3: TGCGCCAGCAGCCAAGGCAGATCGCAAGGGGGCAGCTCGGAAGCTTTCTTT.

This chain links TRBV6-1 with TRBJ1-2, with a weak D call TRBD1 (6 bases). V was shortened by 1 base and J by 4 bases, with 13 bases between the two germline ends. This CDR3 has 15 amino acids. CDR1 and CDR2 (germline): MNHNS, SASEGT. The CDR3 sequence is CASSEGGDTVYGYTF. The CDR3 DNA reads as TGTGCCAGCAGTGAAGGGGGGGACACAGTCTATGGCTACACCTTC.

The rearrangement joins TRBV20-1 to TRBJ2-5; TRBD2 matches at 8 bases. This CDR3 has 14 amino acids. V lost 6 bases to trimming and J lost 3 bases; unmatched junction nucleotides: 9. The V gene's germline CDR1 is DFQATT and CDR2 SNEGSKA (reference sequence). CDR3 sequence reads: CSAITGTREETQYF. DNA of the CDR3: TGCAGTGCCATCACCGGGACTAGAGAAGAGACCCAGTACTTC.

V gene TRBV5-1 combines with J gene TRBJ1-1, with TRBD1 identical over 7 bases. This CDR3 is 16 amino acids long. J lost 4 bases, V lost 0 bases, and 9 bases had no gene match. Germline CDR1 SGHRS, CDR2 YFSETQ. CDR3: CASSLEPGGWRTEAFF. The CDR3 nucleotides read TGCGCCAGCAGCTTGGAGCCAGGGGGATGGCGCACTGAAGCTTTCTTT. Full variable domain (rest looked up from reference TRBV5-1 and TRBJ1-1): KAGVTQTPRYLIKTRGQQVTLSCSPISGHRSVSWYQQTPGQGLQFLFEYFSETQRNKGNFPGRFSGRQFSNSRSEMNVSTLELGDSALYLCASSLEPGGWRTEAFFGQGTRLTVV.

The chain has TRBV18 and TRBJ1-5; the match to TRBD1 covers 9 bases. V lost 1 base to trimming and J lost 4 bases; unmatched junction nucleotides: 5. The CDR3 contains 16 residues. Germline V lookup: CDR1 KGHSH, CDR2 LQKENI. CDR3 nucleotides: TGTGCCAGCTCACCACTCCCGACAGGGGGGAATCAGCCCCAGCATTTT. Encoded protein: CASSPLPTGGNQPQHF.

The sample holds many counts of this clonotype. V gene TRBV7-2 combines with J gene TRBJ2-3; no reliable D call. The ends were cut back, 0 bases at V and 0 bases at J, with 4 bases in the middle. The CDR3 is 14 amino acids. Looked up from germline, CDR1 is SGHTA and CDR2 is FQGNSA. As DNA, the CDR3 is TGTGCCAGCAGCTTAGCGGGGAGCACAGATACGCAGTATTTT. This codes for CASSLAGSTDTQYF.

J is TRBJ2-1 and V is TRBV20-1, with TRBD2 identical over 7 bases. CDR3 size: 21 residues. The germline V gene encodes CDR1 DFQATT and CDR2 SNEGSKA (reference sequence). Germline trimming cut 0 bases from V and 0 bases from J; bases unmatched to any gene: 20. The CDR3 bases are TGCAGTGCTAGAGACCTTGCCGGGACTAACGAAAGGCTCTTCTCCTACAATGAGCAGTTCTTC. Translated, it gives CSARDLAGTNERLFSYNEQFF.

This clonotype was found a few times. The V call is TRBV18, the J call TRBJ2-1; 7 bases fit TRBD2. V dropped 5 bases and J dropped 0; count of bases not matched to a gene: 4. Germline V gene sequence: CDR1 KGHSH, CDR2 LQKENI. CDR3 length: 15 amino acids. CDR3 sequence (DNA): TGTGCCAGCTCATATAGCGGGTACTCCTACAATGAGCAGTTCTTC. It yields the protein CASSYSGYSYNEQFF.

In its sample, this clonotype was seen a few times. This chain's CDR3 is CASSYWGGGPDTQYF. The CDR3, as DNA: TGTGCCAGCAGCTATTGGGGGGGAGGCCCAGATACGCAGTATTTT. The chain recombines TRBV11-3 with TRBJ2-3, with 7 bases matching TRBD2. V was clipped by 4 bases and J by 4 bases; unmatched bases: 8. The CDR3 has 15 amino acids. The germline CDR1 and CDR2 sequences are SGHNT and YENEEA.

This clonotype was recorded many times. The chain combines TRBV7-2 with TRBJ2-7, with D maybe TRBD2 (7 bases). The CDR3 consists of 15 residues. Germline values: CDR1 SGHTA, CDR2 FQGNSA. V lost 4 bases to trimming and J lost 1 base, with 14 bases between them. The CDR3 DNA reads as TGTGCCAGCAGCTCTGAGGGGGGGCGATCCTACGAGCAGTACTTC. It encodes CASSSEGGRSYEQYF.

Here the CDR3 reads CASSGGRAGSYEQYF. In DNA, the CDR3 is TGTGCCAGCAGCGGCGGGAGGGCGGGTTCCTACGAGCAGTACTTC. The chain uses TRBV2 and TRBJ2-7; the match to TRBD2 covers 9 bases. The J segment lost 1 base and the V segment lost 6 bases, leaving 7 bases of the junction unmatched. From germline, CDR1 is SNHLY and CDR2 FYNNEI. The CDR3 is 15 residues long.

The rearrangement uses TRBV18 and TRBJ1-5, with no clear D. V dropped 3 bases and J dropped 5 bases, with 14 bases sitting between them. The CDR3 has 15 amino acids. Germline loops: CDR1 KGHSH, CDR2 LQKENI. CDR3 in amino acids: CASSPRWVDDQPQHF. CDR3 in DNA: TGTGCCAGCTCACCGAGATGGGTCGACGATCAGCCCCAGCATTTT.

CDR3 nucleotides: TGTGCCAGCAGAGGCAGGATGTGGGTACAAGAGACCCAGTACTTC. Amino acid sequence: CASRGRMWVQETQYF. V gene TRBV7-2 combines with J gene TRBJ2-5; D is uncertain. V lost 6 bases, J lost 2 bases, and 16 bases lay in between. Germline assignment: CDR1 SGHTA and CDR2 FQGNSA. CDR3 length equals 15 residues.

The chain recombines TRBV7-9 with TRBJ2-1; a weak D match, TRBD1 (5 bases). The CDR3 loop spans 11 amino acids. Germline V gene sequence: CDR1 SEHNR, CDR2 FQNEAQ (reference sequence). Trimming removed 10 bases from V and 8 bases from J, with 12 bases in between. The CDR3 protein is CAILRGHEQFF. The CDR3 DNA reads as TGTGCCATTCTAAGGGGTCATGAGCAGTTCTTC.

DNA of the CDR3: TGTGCCAGCAGCTTAGAGGACGGTAGCAATCAGCCCCAGCATTTT. It is translated as CASSLEDGSNQPQHF. The V gene is TRBV7-2, the J gene TRBJ1-5; D unclear. This CDR3 is 15 amino acids long. In germline, CDR1 is SGHTA, CDR2 FQGNSA. With 1 base removed from V and 0 bases from J, the gap between germline ends came to 7 bases.

This clonotype was recorded a few times. V is TRBV4-2 and J is TRBJ2-3; perhaps TRBD1 as D (5 bases). The V end was cut by 5 bases, the J end by 1 base, with 10 bases between. CDR3 size: 14 residues. Germline V gene sequence: CDR1 LGHNA, CDR2 YNFKEQ. The DNA of the CDR3 is TGTGCCAGCAGCTACAAACAGGGCACAGATACGCAGTATTTT. Its protein product is CASSYKQGTDTQYF.

This clonotype was seen a few times. This chain joins TRBV11-2 and TRBJ2-1; maybe TRBD1 (6 bases). Trimming left V 2 bases short and J 5 bases short, with 16 bases between. Germline V gene lookup returns CDR1 SGHAT and CDR2 FQNNGV. The CDR3 is 16 residues long. In nucleotides, the CDR3 is TGTGCCAGCAGCTTACGCAGGGGATATTTCGACAATGAGCAGTTCTTC. It encodes CASSLRRGYFDNEQFF.

The J gene is TRBJ2-1, the V gene TRBV28; 8 bases map to TRBD2. This CDR3 spans 17 amino acids. Germline V gene data show CDR1 as MDHEN and CDR2 as SYDVKM. Trimming took 5 bases from V and 8 from J; bases not matched to a gene: 17. As DNA, the CDR3 is TGTGCCAGCAGTCGTCCGTCCCTAGCGGGCCTTGATGATGAGCAGTTCTTC. It encodes CASSRPSLAGLDDEQFF.

Note on this clonotype: One end of the junction fails to match germline, which may point to a read error. The CDR3 region is CASSQGGARLTDTQYF. The CDR3 DNA follows: TGTGCCAGCAGCCAGGGGGGGGCCCGGTTGACAGATACGCAGTATTTT. This rearrangement joins TRBV4-1 to TRBJ2-3, with D perhaps given as TRBD1 or TRBD2 (7 bases each). From germline, CDR1 is MGHRA and CDR2 YSYEKL. There are 16 residues in the CDR3.